The following is a TCR beta chain sequence with its context. Its antigen is not identified. The sample belongs to a study of cytotoxic CD8 clonotypes in ibrutinib-treated CLL. As for the study in general: Responses comprised about 25 partial and 2 complete; at median approximately 68 months, 14 remained remitted and approximately twelve progressed. General study results and limits: Patients showed higher baseline clonality than age-matched healthy donors, and it tracked circulating CD8+ T-cell counts.

V shed 0 bases and J shed 1 base, with 22 bases lying between them. Per the germline V gene, CDR1 is SGHAT and CDR2 is FQNNGV. The CDR3 contains 20 residues. Produced via immunoSEQ multiplex PCR; TCRdb's table is partial and in-frame only. The sample carries approximately 160,000 clones, over 75% recorded once. This clonotype was sampled from a human donor with chronic lymphocytic leukemia. The chain links TRBV11-2 to TRBJ1-3, with a possible D match to TRBD1 (6 bases). This specimen was PBMCs, taken at disease progression, from a patient treated with ibrutinib. The CDR3 loop reads CASSLEGSRGRVGSGNTIYF. The CDR3 region has the DNA TGTGCCAGCAGCTTAGAAGGCTCGAGGGGGAGGGTCGGGTCTGGAAACACCATATATTTT. The full variable domain, its missing parts supplied by reference TRBV11-2 and TRBJ1-3, is EAGVAQSPRYKIIEKRQSVAFWCNPISGHATLYWYQQILGQGPKLLIQFQNNGVVDDSQLPKDRFSAERLKGVDSTLKIQPAKLEDSAVYLCASSLEGSRGRVGSGNTIYFGEGSWLTVV.